Shown below are 8 T cell receptor beta chains from a single sample sequenced in a study of T-cell reconstitution after alpha-beta-depleted transplantation in children. Unique molecular identifiers featured in how the TCRbeta library was prepared. TCRdb itself ran the PCR reads through MiXCR, one entry per CDR3 protein. The repertoire has around 270,000 distinct CDR3 sequences, 10% of them found once; the top ten carry approximately 7%. Material: PBMCs, obtained before TCRalphabeta/CD19-depleted stem cell transplant. The receptors derive from a boy younger than two with acute myeloid leukemia, due to receive a stem cell transplant.

V is TRBV28 and J is TRBJ1-2; D not certain. CDR1 and CDR2 from the germline V gene are MDHEN and SYDVKM. V lost 6 bases, J lost 4 bases, and 15 bases lay in between. The CDR3 runs 14 residues. In nucleotides, the CDR3 is TGTGCCAGCAGAGTGACCGGGATTTTCTATGGCTACACCTTC. Translating it yields CASRVTGIFYGYTF.

Many counts were recorded for this clonotype. J is TRBJ2-1 and V is TRBV3-2; the D call TRBD2 from the table was never checked on the DNA. TRBV3-2 is a pseudogene locus. The CDR3 is made up of 19 amino acids. CDR3 amino acids: CASSQYGLATELSYNEQFF. The CDR3, as DNA: TGTGCCAGCAGCCAATACGGGTTAGCGACGGAACTCTCCTACAATGAGCAGTTCTTC.

This clonotype was seen many times. This chain links TRBV12-3 or TRBV12-4 with TRBJ2-4; D perhaps matches TRBD2 (7 bases). V gave up 2 bases and J gave up 7 bases, with 15 bases separating them. This CDR3 spans 15 amino acids. The CDR3 region is CASSLRGGGMNIQYF. Here the CDR3 DNA reads TGTGCCAGCAGTTTAAGGGGGGGGGGTATGAACATTCAGTACTTC.

This clonotype was picked up many times. This sequence joins TRBV7-9 and TRBJ2-2; 10 bases line up with TRBD1. CDR1 is SEHNR and CDR2 is FQNEAQ in the germline V gene (reference sequence). V lost 5 bases and J lost 4; bases outside the gene matches: 7. This CDR3 region has 16 residues. The CDR3: CASSPTGTGVTGELFF. As DNA, the CDR3 is TGTGCCAGCAGCCCGACCGGGACAGGGGTCACCGGGGAGCTGTTTTTT.

Concerning this clonotype itself: This could be a read error, since a much larger clone is one nucleotide away. The J gene is TRBJ2-3, the V gene TRBV20-1, with 8 bases matching TRBD1. This CDR3 region has 17 residues. Germline V gives CDR1 DFQATT, CDR2 SNEGSKA (reference sequence). The CDR3 region has the DNA TGCTGTGCTTCAATCAGGGGGCGACAGGCGAGCACAGATACGCAGTATTTT. Protein: CCASIRGRQASTDTQYF.

This clonotype was recorded many times. The rearrangement links TRBV29-1 to TRBJ1-2; D unresolved. Trimming stripped 1 base from V and 2 bases from J, with 8 bases between. The V gene's germline CDR1 is SQVTM and CDR2 ANQGSEA. This CDR3 has 13 amino acids. The CDR3 spells CSVEGNSNYGYTF. The CDR3 bases are TGCAGCGTTGAAGGTAACAGCAACTATGGCTACACCTTC.

This clonotype was recorded at least ten times. The chain links TRBV28 to TRBJ2-2; D is unclear. V lost 7 bases to trimming and J lost 4 bases, with 16 bases between them. Germline values: CDR1 MDHEN, CDR2 SYDVKM. The CDR3 sequence is 15 residues long. The CDR3 coding sequence is TGTGCCAGCAAGACAAAACCCCTAAGCACCGGGGAGCTGTTTTTT. This sequence encodes CASKTKPLSTGELFF.

This clonotype was found many times. The chain couples TRBV4-3 to TRBJ2-1; tentatively, D is TRBD2 (7 bases). This CDR3 has 17 amino acids. V was pared by 1 base and J by 4 bases, with 17 bases between. Germline values: CDR1 LGHNA, CDR2 YSLEER. DNA of the CDR3: TGCGCCAGCAGCCAAGGGGGGGCGGGGGCCCCTTACAATGAGCAGTTCTTC. Translated, it gives CASSQGGAGAPYNEQFF.